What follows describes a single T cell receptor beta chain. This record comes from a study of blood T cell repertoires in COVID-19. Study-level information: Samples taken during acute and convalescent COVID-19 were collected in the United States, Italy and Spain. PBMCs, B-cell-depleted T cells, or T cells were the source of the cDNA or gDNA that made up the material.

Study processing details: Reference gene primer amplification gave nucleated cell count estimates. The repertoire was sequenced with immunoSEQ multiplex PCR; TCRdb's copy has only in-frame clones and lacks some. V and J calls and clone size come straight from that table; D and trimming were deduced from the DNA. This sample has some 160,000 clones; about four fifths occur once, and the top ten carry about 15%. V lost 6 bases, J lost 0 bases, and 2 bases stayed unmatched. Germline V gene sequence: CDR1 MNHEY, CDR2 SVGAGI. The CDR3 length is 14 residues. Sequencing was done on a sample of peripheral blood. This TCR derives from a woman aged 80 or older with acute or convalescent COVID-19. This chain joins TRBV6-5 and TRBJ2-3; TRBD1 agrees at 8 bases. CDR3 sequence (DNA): TGTGCCAGCAGATGGACAGGGAGCACAGATACGCAGTATTTT. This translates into CASRWTGSTDTQYF.